The present entry profiles one T cell receptor (beta chain) with its context. At one of its ends the junction is not consistent with the germline gene, which may arise from a read error. TCRdb re-called the PCR reads via MiXCR. This sample yields tens of thousands of clones, of which approximately 24% are seen a single time; 13% to 15% belongs to the top ten. Germline V gives CDR1 SGHNT, CDR2 YYREEE (reference sequence). The CDR3 consists of 16 residues. This record comes from a study of metastatic and nonmetastatic thyroid tumors. As for the study in general: Across peripheral blood and tumor or nodule tissue samples taken from malignant and benign thyroid patients, the repertoires were compared with one another.

Thyroid surgery was performed in patients who had received no treatment beforehand. The receptor was derived from a female donor with papillary thyroid cancer or a benign thyroid nodule (not recorded which). Some clones in this sample may be carry-over from other donors' samples. The sequenced sample consisted of tumor tissue. V is TRBV5-4 and J is TRBJ2-2; D possibly uses TRBD1 or TRBD2 (5 bases each). CDR3 DNA sequence: TGTTCCAGCAGCTTGTGGCAGGGCCCAGCGGCCGGTGAGCTGTTTTTT. Translated: CSSSLWQGPAAGELFF.